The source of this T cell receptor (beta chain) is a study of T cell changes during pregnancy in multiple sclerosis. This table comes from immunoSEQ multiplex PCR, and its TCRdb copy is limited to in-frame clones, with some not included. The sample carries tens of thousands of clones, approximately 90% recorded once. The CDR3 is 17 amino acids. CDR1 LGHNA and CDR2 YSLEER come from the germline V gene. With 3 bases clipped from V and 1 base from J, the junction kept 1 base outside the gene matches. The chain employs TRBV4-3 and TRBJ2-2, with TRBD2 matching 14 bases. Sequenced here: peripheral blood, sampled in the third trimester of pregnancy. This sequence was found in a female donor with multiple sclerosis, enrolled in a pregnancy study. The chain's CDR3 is CASSQGLAGVNTGELFF. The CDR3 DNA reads TGCGCCAGCAGCCAGGGACTAGCGGGAGTGAACACCGGGGAGCTGTTTTTT.